Listed here are 27 T cell receptor beta chains from one sample, sequenced in a study of response to subunit inactivated influenza vaccine. Via MiXCR, TCRdb re-called the RT-PCR reads, giving one row per CDR3 protein. This sample has approximately 500,000 distinct CDR3 sequences, with 13% found just once. Material: PBMCs from blood, obtained roughly 6 weeks after vaccination. Receptors originate from a man over 45 who received an inactivated influenza vaccine.

This clonotype was seen a handful of times. The chain links TRBV20-1 to TRBJ2-3, with D unresolved. The CDR3 is 10 residues long. Germline values: CDR1 DFQATT, CDR2 SNEGSKA (reference sequence). In nucleotides, the CDR3 is TGCAGCCCCAAGGGAGATACGCAGTATTTT. Protein product: CSPKGDTQYF.

This clonotype was seen at least ten times. The V call is TRBV20-1, the J call TRBJ1-5, with no clear D. Trimming shortened V by 7 bases and J by 4 bases, and 5 bases separated the two germline ends. This CDR3 spans 10 amino acids. CDR1 DFQATT and CDR2 SNEGSKA come from the germline V gene (reference sequence). The chain's CDR3 is CSVGNQPQHF. Here the CDR3 DNA reads TGCAGTGTGGGGAATCAGCCCCAGCATTTT.

The V and J genes are TRBV10-1 and TRBJ2-1; possibly TRBD1 for D (6 bases). The V and J ends lost 5 bases and 2 bases respectively, with 10 bases between them. Germline CDR1 reads WNHNN; CDR2 reads SYGVQD (reference sequence). The CDR3 consists of 14 residues. In DNA, the CDR3 is TGCGCCAGCAGTCAGGGGTCCCCCTACAATGAGCAGTTCTTC. This sequence encodes CASSQGSPYNEQFF.

The table lists this clonotype with many counts. The chain recombines TRBV7-9 with TRBJ2-1; D possibly corresponds to TRBD1 (5 bases). Germline V gene lookup returns CDR1 SEHNR and CDR2 FQNEAQ (reference sequence). V was shortened by 5 bases and J by 7 bases, with 9 bases between the two germline ends. The CDR3 runs to 12 residues. CDR3 in DNA: TGTGCCAGCAGCCCCAGGGAAAATGAGCAGTTCTTC. Translating it yields CASSPRENEQFF.

This clonotype has at least ten counts. The chain carries TRBV5-5 and TRBJ2-3, with D possibly matching TRBD2 (6 bases). The CDR3 is 15 amino acids. With 1 base removed from V and 0 bases from J, the gap between germline ends came to 9 bases. Germline assignment: CDR1 SGHKS and CDR2 YYEKEE (reference sequence). The CDR3 loop is CASSLLGTSTDTQYF. The CDR3 region has the DNA TGTGCCAGCAGCTTGTTGGGGACTAGCACAGATACGCAGTATTTT.

The chain recombines TRBV24-1 with TRBJ2-7; 9 bases are a match to TRBD1. The length of the CDR3 is 14 residues. V was clipped by 5 bases and J by 5 bases; unmatched bases: 6. Germline CDR1 KGHDR, CDR2 SFDVKD. The CDR3 sequence is CATSGGQGGHEQYF. CDR3 DNA sequence: TGTGCCACCAGTGGGGGACAGGGTGGCCACGAGCAGTACTTC.

A few counts support this clonotype. This rearrangement joins TRBV4-2 to TRBJ2-2; 9 nucleotides agree with TRBD2. The CDR3 is 16 residues long. CDR1 is LGHNA and CDR2 is YNFKEQ in the germline V gene. J gave up 7 bases and V 0 bases, and 6 bases lay outside the gene matches. In DNA, the CDR3 is TGTGCCAGCAGCCAAGATTTGGCGGGGGGGGTCGGGGAGCTGTTTTTT. It specifies CASSQDLAGGVGELFF.

The V gene is TRBV5-1, the J gene TRBJ2-1; weak D call: TRBD1 (5 bases). Germline assignment: CDR1 SGHRS and CDR2 YFSETQ. V was clipped by 3 bases and J by 1 base, with 17 bases between them. The CDR3 length is 17 residues. CDR3 in amino acids: CASSYGPTVVSYNEQFF. The CDR3 region has the DNA TGCGCCAGCAGCTACGGGCCGACAGTAGTTTCCTACAATGAGCAGTTCTTC. Together with reference TRBV5-1 and TRBJ2-1, the CDR3 gives the full variable domain: KAGVTQTPRYLIKTRGQQVTLSCSPISGHRSVSWYQQTPGQGLQFLFEYFSETQRNKGNFPGRFSGRQFSNSRSEMNVSTLELGDSALYLCASSYGPTVVSYNEQFFGPGTRLTVL.

This clonotype was observed a few times. This sequence may be a read error, since a much larger clone differs from it by one base. The chain carries TRBV19 and TRBJ2-1, with D hard to call. Looked up from germline, CDR1 is LNHDA and CDR2 is SQIVND (reference sequence). This CDR3 region has 13 residues. V dropped 3 bases and J dropped 4 bases, with 7 bases sitting between them. The CDR3 loop is CASSMDGYNEQFF. CDR3 DNA sequence: TGTGCCAGTAGTATGGACGGATACAATGAGCAGTTCTTC.

This chain uses TRBV10-2 with TRBJ2-3; 8 bases are a match to TRBD1. Losses at the gene ends were 10 bases for V and 0 bases for J; bases not matched to a gene: 3. CDR1 and CDR2 (germline): WSHSY, SAAADI. The CDR3 contains 13 residues. CDR3 sequence (DNA): TGCGCCACAAGACAGGGGAGCACAGATACGCAGTATTTT. This translates into CATRQGSTDTQYF.

This clonotype was recorded a few times. The DNA of the CDR3 is TGTGCCAGCAGCGTAGAGCCGGGGACAGGGAACAATGAGCAGTTCTTC. Its protein product is CASSVEPGTGNNEQFF. The chain is built from TRBV9 and TRBJ2-1; 9 bases are shared with TRBD1. The V segment lost 0 bases and the J segment 5 bases; nucleotides outside the gene matches: 6. Germline V gives CDR1 SGDLS, CDR2 YYNGEE. The CDR3 length is 16 residues.

This clonotype was seen more than once but under ten times. The CDR3 spells CASSQPGVEQYF. Here the CDR3 DNA reads TGCGCCAGCAGCCAGCCAGGGGTCGAGCAGTACTTC. The V gene is TRBV5-1, the J gene TRBJ2-7; the D gene is possibly TRBD1 (6 bases). V lost 4 bases, J lost 6 bases, and 11 bases lay in between. Germline CDR1 reads SGHRS; CDR2 reads YFSETQ. The CDR3 length is 12 residues.

The chain recombines TRBV12-3 or TRBV12-4 with TRBJ2-1; 10 nucleotides match TRBD2. The V segment lost 5 bases and the J segment 1 base; nucleotides outside the gene matches: 5. The length of the CDR3 is 16 residues. CDR3 sequence reads: CASSHTSGASYNEQFF. DNA of the CDR3: TGTGCCAGCAGTCATACTAGCGGGGCTTCCTACAATGAGCAGTTCTTC.

The chain combines TRBV5-1 with TRBJ2-5; D unclear. Trimming left V 3 bases short and J 2 bases short, with 11 bases between. This CDR3 comprises 14 residues. Germline V gene data show CDR1 as SGHRS and CDR2 as YFSETQ. This chain's CDR3 is CASSSYLAQETQYF. CDR3 DNA sequence: TGCGCCAGCAGCTCCTACTTGGCGCAAGAGACCCAGTACTTC.

This clonotype was recorded a few times. The chain's CDR3 is CASGRGTGNQPQHF. The DNA for the CDR3 is TGTGCCAGCGGCCGGGGAACTGGCAATCAGCCCCAGCATTTT. The rearrangement joins TRBV6-2 or TRBV6-3 to TRBJ1-5; D is unresolved. This CDR3 comprises 14 residues. Trimming removed 8 bases from V and 2 bases from J, with 13 bases in between. CDR1 is MNHEY, CDR2 SVGEGT, per germline.

This clonotype appeared a few times. The rearrangement uses TRBV7-2 and TRBJ2-5; 10 nucleotides match TRBD1. Germline V CDR1 and CDR2: SGHTA, FQGNSA. The V segment lost 0 bases and the J segment 5 bases; nucleotides outside the gene matches: 6. The CDR3 extends over 16 amino acids. CDR3: CASSLAGQGVGETQYF. The CDR3 DNA reads TGTGCCAGCAGCTTAGCCGGACAGGGGGTTGGGGAGACCCAGTACTTC.

This clonotype came up a few times. V gene TRBV12-3 or TRBV12-4 combines with J gene TRBJ1-1, with a tentative D call TRBD1 (5 bases). Trimming stripped 2 bases from V and 0 bases from J, with 10 bases between. The CDR3 length is 15 residues. The DNA of the CDR3 is TGTGCCAGCAGTTTATCCGACAGAATGAACACTGAAGCTTTCTTT. Its translation: CASSLSDRMNTEAFF.

The genes are TRBV7-9 and TRBJ2-7; D unresolved. There are 14 residues in the CDR3. V was clipped by 2 bases and J by 2 bases, with 10 bases between them. From germline, CDR1 is SEHNR and CDR2 FQNEAQ (reference sequence). The CDR3 region is CASSLSGLAYEQYF. CDR3 sequence (DNA): TGTGCCAGCAGCTTAAGTGGCCTAGCCTACGAGCAGTACTTC.

The table lists this clonotype with a few counts. The chain uses TRBV20-1 and TRBJ2-7, with D maybe TRBD2 (5 bases). Germline values: CDR1 DFQATT, CDR2 SNEGSKA (reference sequence). There are 12 residues in the CDR3. V was shortened by 0 bases and J by 10 bases, with 13 bases between the two germline ends. The CDR3 is CSARDQEAPQYF. The CDR3 DNA reads as TGCAGTGCTAGAGATCAGGAGGCTCCACAGTACTTC.

CDR3: CASSPGPNNNEQFF. The CDR3, as DNA: TGTGCCAGCAGTCCGGGACCAAACAACAATGAGCAGTTCTTC. The chain joins TRBV28 to TRBJ2-1, with D perhaps assigned TRBD1 or TRBD2 (5 bases each). Trimming cost V 5 bases and J 5 bases, with 13 bases left between them. The CDR3 is 14 residues long. CDR1 and CDR2 from the germline V gene are MDHEN and SYDVKM.

The sample holds many counts of this clonotype. This chain uses TRBV12-3 or TRBV12-4 with TRBJ2-3; 7 nucleotides match TRBD1. This CDR3 comprises 16 residues. V lost 4 bases and J lost 1; bases outside the gene matches: 8. CDR3 bases: TGTGCCAGCAGTTATTCGACAGGGTGGGGCACAGATACGCAGTATTTT. Protein product: CASSYSTGWGTDTQYF.

Many counts were recorded for this clonotype. V gene TRBV10-3 combines with J gene TRBJ1-2, with TRBD1 matching over 7 bases. Germline CDR1 and CDR2: ENHRY and SYGVKD. The CDR3 runs 14 residues. V lost 6 bases, J lost 3 bases, and 7 bases stayed unmatched. The CDR3 region has the DNA TGTGCCATCAGCCCGACCGGGACAGACTATGGCTACACCTTC. Translating gives CAISPTGTDYGYTF.

The chain is built from TRBV12-3 or TRBV12-4 and TRBJ1-1; possible D gene TRBD1, 6 bases. V was clipped by 3 bases and J by 3 bases, with 11 bases between them. The CDR3 consists of 14 residues. The CDR3, as DNA: TGTGCCAGCAGTTTGGGGGGGGCCCACACTGAAGCTTTCTTT. Its protein is CASSLGGAHTEAFF.

V usage is TRBV3-1 and J usage is TRBJ2-1; 15 positions match TRBD2. This CDR3 is built from 16 residues. Trimming removed 4 bases from V and 11 bases from J; junction bases left unmatched: 9. CDR1 and CDR2 from the germline V gene are LGHDT and YNNKEL (reference sequence). The CDR3, as DNA: TGTGCCAGCAGCCCCGGTGGGGGGACTAGCGGGGGGAAGCAGTTCTTC. Protein product: CASSPGGGTSGGKQFF.

This clonotype was counted between two and nine times. The chain links TRBV5-1 to TRBJ1-6, with D perhaps matching TRBD1 (5 bases). V was shortened by 7 bases and J by 0 bases, with 11 bases between the two germline ends. Germline CDR1 SGHRS, CDR2 YFSETQ. The CDR3 is made up of 15 amino acids. This CDR3 reads CASARESSYNSPLHF. The CDR3, as DNA: TGCGCCAGCGCCAGGGAGAGCTCCTATAATTCACCCCTCCACTTT.

This chain links TRBV11-2 with TRBJ2-7; D not certain. The CDR3 covers 15 residues. The germline V gene encodes CDR1 SGHAT and CDR2 FQNNGV. With 1 base removed from V and 0 bases from J, the gap between germline ends came to 10 bases. The DNA of the CDR3 is TGTGCCAGCAGCTTAGCTAGGACCTTCTCCTACGAGCAGTACTTC. Its translation: CASSLARTFSYEQYF.

The rearrangement uses TRBV10-3 and TRBJ1-1; 11 bases are shared with TRBD1. This CDR3 is built from 13 residues. V gave up 6 bases and J gave up 6 bases; unmatched junction bases: 3. Germline V CDR1 and CDR2: ENHRY, SYGVKD. The chain's CDR3 is CAIRGQGAAEAFF. CDR3 bases: TGTGCCATCAGAGGACAGGGGGCAGCTGAAGCTTTCTTT.